This T cell receptor beta chain was observed in a study of blood T cell repertoires in COVID-19. Background on the study: Acute and convalescent COVID-19 specimens originated in the United States, Italy and Spain.

In the original processing: Reference gene primer amplification gave nucleated cell count estimates. Profiled with immunoSEQ multiplex PCR; TCRdb holds only in-frame clones, not every one. The V and J calls and clone size come from that table; D and trimming were worked out from the DNA. This repertoire shows roughly 140,000 clones, about 85% found once; its top ten account for approximately 2.7%. The receptor was isolated from a woman between 40 and 50 years old with active or convalescent COVID-19. The sequenced sample consisted of peripheral blood.

CDR3 loop: CASSPSGGSSYNEQFF. The CDR3 DNA is TGTGCCAGCAGTCCCTCAGGAGGGAGCTCCTACAATGAGCAGTTCTTC. The rearrangement uses TRBV28 and TRBJ2-1; perhaps TRBD2 as D (6 bases). V lost 5 bases and J lost 0, with 14 bases in between. In germline, CDR1 is MDHEN, CDR2 SYDVKM. There are 16 residues in the CDR3. Variable domain in full (rest from reference TRBV28 and TRBJ2-1): DVKVTQSSRYLVKRTGEKVFLECVQDMDHENMFWYRQDPGLGLRLIYFSYDVKMKEKGDIPEGYSVSREKKERFSLILESASTNQTSMYLCASSPSGGSSYNEQFFGPGTRLTVL.